The T cell receptor (beta chain) described here comes from a study of cytomegalovirus exposure and HLA in healthy donors. Study-wide points: An analysis that was carried out later associated some 17,000 TCR beta sequences with HLA alleles at 0.05 false discovery rate. Being productive about 87% or about 30% of the time was typical of most TCR beta V segments in an earlier analysis. Diagnosis of cytomegalovirus status made by the classifier reportedly showed high specificity and sensitivity.

A word on this clone: Its antigen is unknown.

The CDR3 loop spans 14 amino acids. Germline CDR1 reads GTSNPN; CDR2 reads SVGIG (reference sequence). J gave up 4 bases and V 2 bases, and 5 bases lay outside the gene matches. A multiplex PCR was run with 60 Vbeta primers and 13 Jbeta primers. The assay was immunoSEQ multiplex PCR, and TCRdb's table has in-frame clones only and misses some. This table has 200,000 or so clones, less than 85% appearing once. The chain couples TRBV30 to TRBJ1-2, with 9 bases identical to TRBD1. Sample: PBMCs. This clonotype was obtained from a man between 18 and 35 years old in good health and CMV-seronegative. CDR3 protein: CAWSLMTGGYGYTF. CDR3 nucleotides: TGTGCCTGGAGTCTAATGACAGGGGGCTATGGCTACACCTTC.